This entry lists 24 T cell receptor beta chains sequenced from one sample in a study of cytomegalovirus exposure and HLA in healthy donors. This table comes from immunoSEQ multiplex PCR, and its TCRdb copy is limited to in-frame clones, with some not included. Among over 55,000 clones listed, approximately 90% were seen once. What was sequenced was PBMCs. The source of these receptors is a man aged 18 to 30 in good health and CMV-seronegative.

This chain connects TRBV28 to TRBJ2-7; D is unclear. The ends were cut back, 3 bases at V and 3 bases at J, with 12 bases in the middle. Germline V gives CDR1 MDHEN, CDR2 SYDVKM. This CDR3 has 14 amino acids. CDR3 in DNA: TGTGCCAGCAGTTTCGCTAGACCTTTCTACGAGCAGTACTTC. Residues: CASSFARPFYEQYF.

Remarks on this clone: One end of the junction is discordant with germline, which a read error may explain. The chain employs TRBV9 and TRBJ2-2; 9 nucleotides agree with TRBD2. CDR1 and CDR2 (germline): SGDLS, YYNGEE. The CDR3 spans 16 residues. CDR3 coding DNA: TGTGCCAGCAGCGCCCCGACTAGCGGTAACACCGGGAAGCTGTTTTTT. The encoded protein is CASSAPTSGNTGKLFF.

The chain employs TRBV18 and TRBJ1-2; D not certain. V shed 2 bases and J shed 1 base, with 11 bases lying between them. Germline V gene data show CDR1 as KGHSH and CDR2 as LQKENI. This CDR3 region has 15 residues. CDR3 nucleotides: TGTGCCAGCTCACCAGTGGCGACAAATAACTATGGCTACACCTTC. Its translation is CASSPVATNNYGYTF.

V and J are TRBV6-6 and TRBJ2-7; 10 bases are shared with TRBD1. The germline V gene encodes CDR1 MNHNY and CDR2 SVGAGI (reference sequence). The length of the CDR3 is 15 residues. J lost 6 bases, V lost 3 bases, and 8 bases had no gene match. The CDR3 DNA sequence: TGTGCCAGCAGTTATGGTGGGACAGGGGAATCCGAGCAGTACTTC. Translated, it gives CASSYGGTGESEQYF.

This clone was seen a single time. The J gene is TRBJ1-1, the V gene TRBV5-1, with TRBD1 matching over 7 bases. There are 12 residues in the CDR3. Germline V lookup: CDR1 SGHRS, CDR2 YFSETQ. Trimming removed 5 bases from V and 13 bases from J; junction bases left unmatched: 11. This CDR3 reads CASRSDREEGFF. As DNA, the CDR3 is TGCGCCAGCAGATCTGACAGGGAGGAGGGTTTCTTT.

The genes are TRBV19 and TRBJ2-7; 10 bases line up with TRBD1. Germline V gene sequence: CDR1 LNHDA, CDR2 SQIVND (reference sequence). The CDR3 contains 15 residues. V lost 5 bases to trimming and J lost 5 bases; unmatched junction nucleotides: 9. CDR3 nucleotides: TGTGCCAGTAGTGAATCCGGGACAGGGGCACACGAGCAGTACTTC. Translated, it gives CASSESGTGAHEQYF.

This sequence joins TRBV2 and TRBJ2-1; 7 nucleotides line up with TRBD2. CDR1 is SNHLY, CDR2 FYNNEI, per germline. Trimming removed 6 bases from V and 5 bases from J; junction bases left unmatched: 4. CDR3 length equals 13 residues. In DNA, the CDR3 is TGTGCCAGCAGCGGACTAGGGAACAATGAGCAGTTCTTC. Translated, it gives CASSGLGNNEQFF. Full variable domain (outside the CDR3, taken from reference TRBV2 and TRBJ2-1): EPEVTQTPSHQVTQMGQEVILRCVPISNHLYFYWYRQILGQKVEFLVSFYNNEISEKSEIFDDQFSVERPDGSNFTLKIRSTKLEDSAMYFCASSGLGNNEQFFGPGTRLTVL.

In its sample, this clone was seen once. This sequence joins TRBV28 and TRBJ2-7; 8 bases align to TRBD2. Germline CDR1 is MDHEN and CDR2 is SYDVKM. The ends lost 8 bases at V and 2 bases at J; junction bases unmatched: 8. The CDR3 has 14 amino acids. CDR3 DNA: TGTGCCAGCTTCCCGACTAGCGTAGCCTACGAGCAGTACTTC. It yields the protein CASFPTSVAYEQYF.

The chain carries TRBV6-4 and TRBJ1-1, with a possible D match to TRBD1 (6 bases). The CDR3 is 18 amino acids. The V gene lost 0 bases and the J gene lost 1 base, with 18 bases spanning the gap. CDR1 is MRHNA and CDR2 is SNTAGT in the germline V gene. CDR3 loop: CASSDSMVPGTQNTEAFF. The CDR3 DNA reads TGTGCCAGCAGTGACTCGATGGTGCCCGGGACACAGAACACTGAAGCTTTCTTT.

V is TRBV5-1 and J is TRBJ2-5, with TRBD1 as a possible D gene (5 bases). The V end was cut by 4 bases, the J end by 5 bases, with 12 bases between. Germline V gene sequence: CDR1 SGHRS, CDR2 YFSETQ. CDR3 length: 13 residues. The CDR3 is CASSPDRMETQYF. In DNA form, the CDR3 reads TGCGCCAGCAGCCCAGACAGAATGGAGACCCAGTACTTC.

J is TRBJ2-7 and V is TRBV2, with D perhaps TRBD1 (6 bases). V lost 5 bases and J lost 0, with 14 bases in between. The CDR3 spans 15 residues. The V gene's germline CDR1 is SNHLY and CDR2 FYNNEI. The CDR3 sequence is CASSPLTGYSYEQYF. CDR3 in DNA: TGTGCCAGCAGTCCATTGACAGGATACTCCTACGAGCAGTACTTC.

Only a few counts were recorded for this clone. The chain carries TRBV5-1 and TRBJ2-5; 7 nucleotides agree with TRBD1. The V gene end was trimmed by 0 bases and the J gene end by 4 bases; junction bases not matched to a gene: 6. Germline V CDR1 and CDR2: SGHRS, YFSETQ. This CDR3 is 15 amino acids long. CDR3 amino acids: CASSLGTGQVETQYF. DNA of the CDR3: TGCGCCAGCAGCTTGGGGACAGGCCAGGTAGAGACCCAGTACTTC.

CDR3 loop: CASSTPGQGILEQYF. The CDR3, as DNA: TGTGCCAGCAGTACCCCGGGACAGGGGATTCTCGAGCAGTACTTC. V usage is TRBV27 and J usage is TRBJ2-7; TRBD1 matches at 10 bases. Germline trimming cut 5 bases from V and 6 bases from J; bases unmatched to any gene: 10. Germline CDR1 and CDR2: MNHEY and SMNVEV (reference sequence). The CDR3 is made up of 15 amino acids.

This clone was recorded once. J is TRBJ2-5 and V is TRBV18, with a possible D match to TRBD1 (6 bases). The CDR3 has 16 residues. CDR1 is KGHSH, CDR2 LQKENI, per germline. V was clipped by 2 bases and J by 5 bases, with 18 bases between them. This CDR3 reads CASSPKRTVLGETQYF. In DNA form, the CDR3 reads TGTGCCAGCTCACCAAAACGGACAGTCTTAGGGGAGACCCAGTACTTC.

The chain has TRBV7-2 and TRBJ2-3, with 8 bases aligning to TRBD1. Losses at the gene ends were 1 base for V and 6 bases for J; bases not matched to a gene: 6. The CDR3 totals 15 residues. Germline V gives CDR1 SGHTA, CDR2 FQGNSA. The CDR3 bases are TGTGCCAGCAGCTTAGTCGGGACAGGCGCGGATACGCAGTATTTT. This codes for CASSLVGTGADTQYF.

This clone was detected a few times. The chain has TRBV4-2 and TRBJ2-1; D is unclear. V lost 0 bases, J lost 4 bases, and 16 bases lay in between. CDR3 size: 17 residues. The germline CDR1 and CDR2 sequences are LGHNA and YNFKEQ. The CDR3 region has the DNA TGTGCCAGCAGCCAAGAAGGCGGAACAACCCGTTACAATGAGCAGTTCTTC. Amino acids: CASSQEGGTTRYNEQFF.

The chain links TRBV19 to TRBJ2-1; D is unclear. This CDR3 is built from 15 residues. CDR1 is LNHDA and CDR2 is SQIVND in the germline V gene (reference sequence). Trimming stripped 0 bases from V and 0 bases from J, with 6 bases between. In nucleotides, the CDR3 is TGTGCCAGTAGTATAGACGTCAGCTCCTACAATGAGCAGTTCTTC. This codes for CASSIDVSSYNEQFF.

This clone was detected once. This chain uses TRBV6-1 with TRBJ2-1; possibly TRBD1 for D (6 bases). V lost 2 bases, J lost 4 bases, and 15 bases lay in between. This CDR3 is 16 amino acids long. The V gene's germline CDR1 is MNHNS and CDR2 SASEGT. DNA for the CDR3: TGTGCCAGCAGTGAATACGCCGGGACACTATACAATGAGCAGTTCTTC. Encoded protein: CASSEYAGTLYNEQFF.

This chain connects TRBV18 to TRBJ2-1; a weak D match, TRBD1 (5 bases). CDR1 is KGHSH, CDR2 LQKENI, per germline. CDR3 size: 15 residues. V was cut by 0 bases and J by 7 bases, with 13 bases left in between. CDR3 coding DNA: TGTGCCAGCTCACCACCCGGGCGGACACATAATGAGCAGTTCTTC. Translation gives CASSPPGRTHNEQFF.

The chain employs TRBV7-2 and TRBJ1-3; D gene uncertain. The length of the CDR3 is 16 residues. The germline V and J ends were trimmed by 1 base and 0 bases, with 10 bases remaining between them. Looked up from germline, CDR1 is SGHTA and CDR2 is FQGNSA. CDR3 loop: CASSLGAANSGNTIYF. CDR3 DNA: TGTGCCAGCAGCTTAGGGGCTGCTAACTCTGGAAACACCATATATTTT.

The chain uses TRBV6-1 and TRBJ2-1; maybe TRBD2 (6 bases). The CDR3 has 14 residues. Per the germline V gene, CDR1 is MNHNS and CDR2 is SASEGT. V lost 7 bases, J lost 7 bases, and 17 bases lay in between. The CDR3: CASTSAGSRNEQFF. In nucleotides, the CDR3 is TGTGCCAGCACTTCAGCGGGTTCTCGGAATGAGCAGTTCTTC.

V usage is TRBV4-1 and J usage is TRBJ2-5; 7 bases agree with TRBD2. Trimming took 0 bases from V and 2 from J; bases not matched to a gene: 3. Germline CDR1 MGHRA, CDR2 YSYEKL. The CDR3 has 15 residues. The CDR3 nucleotides read TGCGCCAGCAGCCAAGAGGGGGGAGGGCAAGAGACCCAGTACTTC. Protein product: CASSQEGGGQETQYF.

The chain joins TRBV18 to TRBJ2-1, with 8 bases lining up with TRBD2. V lost 3 bases, J lost 9 bases, and 7 bases stayed unmatched. CDR1 is KGHSH, CDR2 LQKENI, per germline. The CDR3 has 14 amino acids. Here the CDR3 reads CASSPRAGVGEQFF. In nucleotides, the CDR3 is TGTGCCAGCTCACCTCGAGCGGGAGTGGGTGAGCAGTTCTTC.

This chain connects TRBV14 to TRBJ2-7; TRBD2 is a possible D gene (6 bases). The germline gives CDR1 SGHDN, CDR2 FVKESK. Trimming took 4 bases from V and 9 from J, leaving 10 bases between them. CDR3 size: 11 residues. Here the CDR3 reads CASSLGGGQYF. The CDR3 bases are TGTGCCAGCAGCCTCGGGGGTGGGCAGTACTTC.